Shown below are 17 T cell receptor beta chains from a single sample sequenced in a study of blood T cell repertoires in COVID-19. Clones were sequenced by immunoSEQ multiplex PCR, and TCRdb holds only the in-frame ones, with some missing. The repertoire has about 340,000 clones, 65% to 85% of them found once; the top ten carry 2.5% to 3%. Source material: peripheral blood. These receptors were collected from a man between 25 and 39 years old with active or convalescent COVID-19.

The chain has TRBV19 and TRBJ2-1; a weak D match, TRBD2 (6 bases). The ends were cut back, 2 bases at V and 9 bases at J, with 17 bases in the middle. The V gene's germline CDR1 is LNHDA and CDR2 SQIVND (reference sequence). This CDR3 is built from 15 residues. CDR3 DNA sequence: TGTGCCAGTAGTATACCCCGGGGGACCTTCAGTGAGCAGTTCTTC. Protein: CASSIPRGTFSEQFF.

The chain recombines TRBV5-8 with TRBJ1-1; D might be TRBD1 (6 bases). The ends were cut back, 4 bases at V and 0 bases at J, with 13 bases in the middle. This CDR3 region has 15 residues. From germline, CDR1 is SGHTS and CDR2 YDEGEE. Here the CDR3 reads CASSQTGIMNTEAFF. In nucleotides, the CDR3 is TGTGCCAGCAGCCAGACAGGCATCATGAACACTGAAGCTTTCTTT.

The chain recombines TRBV12-3 or TRBV12-4 with TRBJ2-3, with 8 bases that match TRBD1. Germline trimming cut 5 bases from V and 4 bases from J; bases unmatched to any gene: 2. The CDR3 totals 13 residues. The CDR3: CASSPGQADTQYF. CDR3 DNA sequence: TGTGCCAGCAGTCCGGGACAGGCAGATACGCAGTATTTT.

The sample holds one count of this clone. The rearrangement links TRBV11-3 to TRBJ1-2; no clear D gene. Trimming took off 5 bases at V and 3 bases at J, with 19 bases between the two ends. There are 16 residues in the CDR3. Germline assignment: CDR1 SGHNT and CDR2 YENEEA. CDR3 in amino acids: CASSAGDGFLYYGYTF. CDR3 DNA sequence: TGTGCCAGCAGCGCGGGTGACGGGTTTCTTTACTATGGCTACACCTTC.

A note on this clone: Other DNA variants within this sample encode the same CDR3. The gene calls are TRBV14 and TRBJ2-1; 12 bases are shared with TRBD2. The germline gives CDR1 SGHDN, CDR2 FVKESK. This CDR3 contains 15 residues. Trimming cost V 4 bases and J 4 bases; bases outside gene matches: 2. CDR3 nucleotide sequence: TGTGCCAGCAGCCCACTAGCGGGGGGTTACAATGAGCAGTTCTTC. Translating gives CASSPLAGGYNEQFF.

The chain is built from TRBV7-9 and TRBJ1-6; D is unresolved. The CDR3 runs to 17 residues. CDR1 and CDR2 (germline): SEHNR, FQNEAQ (reference sequence). V was clipped by 0 bases and J by 7 bases, with 16 bases between them. CDR3 in DNA: TGTGCCAGCAGCTTAGCGGGTATCGGCGGACTAAATTCACCCCTCCACTTT. Amino acids: CASSLAGIGGLNSPLHF.

In this sample, this clone turned up once. The chain is built from TRBV4-3 and TRBJ2-2; D might be TRBD1 (11 bases). The CDR3 sequence is 20 residues long. The V gene's germline CDR1 is LGHNA and CDR2 YSLEER. V lost 5 bases, J lost 6 bases, and 31 bases lay in between. The CDR3 region is CASSGSDRGRASGSPGELFF. The CDR3 coding sequence is TGCGCCAGCAGCGGGTCGGACAGGGGGCGCGCTAGCGGGAGTCCCGGGGAGCTGTTTTTT.

This clone appeared once. The chain combines TRBV24-1 with TRBJ2-2, with 10 bases that match TRBD1. There are 17 residues in the CDR3. CDR1 KGHDR and CDR2 SFDVKD come from the germline V gene. Trimming took 2 bases from V and 6 from J; bases not matched to a gene: 8. The CDR3 nucleotides read TGTGCCACCAGTGATTCGAGAACCGGGACAGGGGCCGGGGAGCTGTTTTTT. Residues: CATSDSRTGTGAGELFF.

The V and J genes are TRBV7-9 and TRBJ2-2; 8 bases align to TRBD2. The CDR3 is 15 residues long. The germline V gene has CDR1 SEHNR and CDR2 FQNEAQ (reference sequence). V lost 6 bases to trimming and J lost 5 bases; unmatched junction nucleotides: 8. CDR3 nucleotide sequence: TGTGCCAGCAGAGGGAGCGGGAGAGTTACCGGGGAGCTGTTTTTT. This sequence encodes CASRGSGRVTGELFF.

The chain links TRBV19 to TRBJ2-1; D possibly corresponds to TRBD2 (7 bases). V was shortened by 3 bases and J by 9 bases, with 24 bases between the two germline ends. Germline V gene data show CDR1 as LNHDA and CDR2 as SQIVND (reference sequence). The CDR3 loop spans 17 amino acids. CDR3 sequence: CASSIPLAGAASGEQFF. The CDR3 nucleotides read TGTGCCAGTAGTATTCCCCTCGCAGGGGCCGCTAGCGGTGAGCAGTTCTTC.

CDR3 in DNA: TGTGCCACCAGTGGAGACCGGAGCTCCTACGAGCAGTACTTC. Its protein is CATSGDRSSYEQYF. J is TRBJ2-7 and V is TRBV15; D is unresolved. Germline-derived CDR1 and CDR2 are LNHNV and YYDKDF (reference sequence). Trimming removed 6 bases from V and 0 bases from J, with 12 bases in between. CDR3 length: 14 residues.

The chain carries TRBV5-1 and TRBJ2-7; 10 bases fit TRBD1. Trimming removed 4 bases from V and 2 bases from J; junction bases left unmatched: 3. CDR1 and CDR2 (germline): SGHRS, YFSETQ. The CDR3 sequence is 14 residues long. The CDR3 DNA reads TGCGCCAGCAGCAGACAGGGGGCTCCCTACGAGCAGTACTTC. Translated, it gives CASSRQGAPYEQYF.

This clone has more than one count but fewer than ten. The CDR3 bases are TGTGCCAGCAGTCTCTACGGGACAGGGACTGAAGCTTTCTTT. It yields the protein CASSLYGTGTEAFF. The V call is TRBV28, the J call TRBJ1-1, with 9 bases identical to TRBD1. Germline V gives CDR1 MDHEN, CDR2 SYDVKM. This CDR3 spans 14 amino acids. V lost 5 bases, J lost 5 bases, and 6 bases stayed unmatched.

This chain connects TRBV4-1 to TRBJ1-1, with D perhaps matching TRBD1 (5 bases). Germline V CDR1 and CDR2: MGHRA, YSYEKL. Trimming took off 5 bases at V and 0 bases at J, with 10 bases between the two ends. The CDR3 is 14 residues long. CDR3 DNA: TGCGCCAGCAGCTTGGACAATTTGAACACTGAAGCTTTCTTT. Amino acid sequence: CASSLDNLNTEAFF.

V and J are TRBV28 and TRBJ2-4; the D gene is possibly TRBD2 (5 bases). Germline values: CDR1 MDHEN, CDR2 SYDVKM. The CDR3 has 16 amino acids. Trimming removed 7 bases at V and 1 base at J, with 17 bases between. As DNA, the CDR3 is TGTGCCAGCAACTCTCGCGAGGGTCGGGCCAAAAACATTCAGTACTTC. Protein product: CASNSREGRAKNIQYF.

The chain couples TRBV12-5 to TRBJ2-7, with a weak D call TRBD1 (6 bases). V lost 6 bases to trimming and J lost 1 base, with 16 bases between them. The CDR3 loop spans 15 amino acids. Per germline, CDR1 LGHNT and CDR2 FRNRAP. The CDR3: CASGGTPLKSYEQYF. CDR3 DNA sequence: TGTGCTAGTGGGGGGACACCGCTTAAATCCTACGAGCAGTACTTC.

V is TRBV6-4 and J is TRBJ1-2, with TRBD1 matching over 7 bases. Trimming took 10 bases from V and 0 from J; bases not matched to a gene: 5. This CDR3 region has 13 residues. CDR1 MRHNA and CDR2 SNTAGT come from the germline V gene. The CDR3, as DNA: TGTGCCACCCGGGACAGAGCTAACTATGGCTACACCTTC. Translating it yields CATRDRANYGYTF.